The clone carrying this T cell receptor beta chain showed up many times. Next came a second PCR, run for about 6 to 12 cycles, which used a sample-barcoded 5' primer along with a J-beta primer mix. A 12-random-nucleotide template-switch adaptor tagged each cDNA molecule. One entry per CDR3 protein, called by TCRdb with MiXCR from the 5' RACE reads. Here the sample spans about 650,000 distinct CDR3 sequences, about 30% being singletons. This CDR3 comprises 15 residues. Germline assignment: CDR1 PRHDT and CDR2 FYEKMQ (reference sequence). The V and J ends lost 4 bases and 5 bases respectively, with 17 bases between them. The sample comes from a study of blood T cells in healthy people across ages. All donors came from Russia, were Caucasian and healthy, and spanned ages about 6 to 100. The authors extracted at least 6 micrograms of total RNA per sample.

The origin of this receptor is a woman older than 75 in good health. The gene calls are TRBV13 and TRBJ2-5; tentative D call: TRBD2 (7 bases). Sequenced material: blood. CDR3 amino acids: CASSWNREGTETQYF. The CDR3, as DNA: TGTGCCAGCAGCTGGAACAGGGAGGGGACGGAGACCCAGTACTTC.